This record concerns one T cell receptor beta chain sequence. The data belong to a study of blood T cell repertoires in COVID-19. Study-wide background: From T cells, B-cell-depleted T cells, or PBMCs came the material, which was cDNA or gDNA.

TCRdb's table, derived via immunoSEQ multiplex PCR, lists solely in-frame clones and lacks some. In the table there are fewer than 150,000 clones, about four fifths of which are singletons. V was pared by 4 bases and J by 2 bases, with 3 bases of the junction left unmatched. Germline-derived CDR1 and CDR2 are LNHDA and SQIVND (reference sequence). CDR3 size: 14 residues. Material for sequencing was PBMCs or T cells enriched from blood (not recorded which). The rearrangement links TRBV19 to TRBJ2-7; 9 positions match TRBD1. The receptor was derived from a man younger than 40 who had recovered from COVID-19. This CDR3 is CASSTGTGTYEQYF. CDR3 sequence (DNA): TGTGCCAGTAGTACCGGGACAGGGACCTACGAGCAGTACTTC.